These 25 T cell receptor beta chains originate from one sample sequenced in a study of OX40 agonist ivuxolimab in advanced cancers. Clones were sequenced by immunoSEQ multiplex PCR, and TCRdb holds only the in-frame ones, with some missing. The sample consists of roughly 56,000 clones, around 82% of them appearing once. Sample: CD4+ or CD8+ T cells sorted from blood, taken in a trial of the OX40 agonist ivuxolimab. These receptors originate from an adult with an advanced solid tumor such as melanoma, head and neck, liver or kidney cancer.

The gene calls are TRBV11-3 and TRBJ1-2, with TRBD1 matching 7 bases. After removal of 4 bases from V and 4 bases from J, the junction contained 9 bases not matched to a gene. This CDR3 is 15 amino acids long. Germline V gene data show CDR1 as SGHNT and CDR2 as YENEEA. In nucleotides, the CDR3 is TGTGCCAGCAGCTCTACAGGGGATAGTCGCTATGGCTACACCTTC. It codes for CASSSTGDSRYGYTF. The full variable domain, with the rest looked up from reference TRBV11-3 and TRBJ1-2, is EAGVVQSPRYKIIEKKQPVAFWCNPISGHNTLYWYLQNLGQGPELLIRYENEEAVDDSQLPKDRFSAERLKGVDSTLKIQPAELGDSAVYLCASSSTGDSRYGYTFGSGTRLTVV.

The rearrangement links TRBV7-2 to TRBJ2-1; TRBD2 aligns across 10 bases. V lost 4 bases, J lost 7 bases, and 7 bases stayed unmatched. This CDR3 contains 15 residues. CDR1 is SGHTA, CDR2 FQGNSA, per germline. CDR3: CASSSSGGVRNEQFF. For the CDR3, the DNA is TGTGCCAGCAGCTCCAGCGGGGGGGTAAGAAATGAGCAGTTCTTC. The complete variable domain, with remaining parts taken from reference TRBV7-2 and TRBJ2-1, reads GAGVSQSPSNKVTEKGKDVELRCDPISGHTALYWYRQSLGQGLEFLIYFQGNSAPDKSGLPSDRFSAERTGGSVSTLTIQRTQQEDSAVYLCASSSSGGVRNEQFFGPGTRLTVL.

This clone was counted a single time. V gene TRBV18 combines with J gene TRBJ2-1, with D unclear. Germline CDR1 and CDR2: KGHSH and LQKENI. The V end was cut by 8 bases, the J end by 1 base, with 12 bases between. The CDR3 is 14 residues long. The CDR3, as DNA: TGTGCCAGCGCCGGCGGCTCTTCCTACAATGAGCAGTTCTTC. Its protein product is CASAGGSSYNEQFF.

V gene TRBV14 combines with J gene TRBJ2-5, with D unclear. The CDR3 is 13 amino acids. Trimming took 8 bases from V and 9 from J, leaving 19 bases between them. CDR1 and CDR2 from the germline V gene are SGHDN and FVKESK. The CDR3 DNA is TGTGCCAGCGCAAAGTTGGGCCCGGTGGCCCAGTACTTC. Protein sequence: CASAKLGPVAQYF.

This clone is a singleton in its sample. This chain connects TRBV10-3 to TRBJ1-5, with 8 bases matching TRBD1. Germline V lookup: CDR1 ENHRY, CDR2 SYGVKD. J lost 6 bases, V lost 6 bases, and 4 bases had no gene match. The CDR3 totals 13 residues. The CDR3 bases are TGTGCCATCAGGGACAGGGCGGGTCAGCCCCAGCATTTT. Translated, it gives CAIRDRAGQPQHF.

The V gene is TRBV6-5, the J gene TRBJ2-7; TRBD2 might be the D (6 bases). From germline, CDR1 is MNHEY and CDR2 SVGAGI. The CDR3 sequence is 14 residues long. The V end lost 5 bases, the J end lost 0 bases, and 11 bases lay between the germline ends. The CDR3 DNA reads TGTGCCAGCAGTGTTGAGCGGGTCTCCTACGAGCAGTACTTC. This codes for CASSVERVSYEQYF.

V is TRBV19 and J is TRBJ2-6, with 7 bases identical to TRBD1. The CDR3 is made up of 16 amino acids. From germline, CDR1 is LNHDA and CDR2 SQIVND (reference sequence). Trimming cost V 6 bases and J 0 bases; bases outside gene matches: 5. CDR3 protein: CASSQGVLSGANVLTF. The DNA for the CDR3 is TGTGCCAGTAGCCAGGGGGTCCTCTCTGGGGCCAACGTCCTGACTTTC.

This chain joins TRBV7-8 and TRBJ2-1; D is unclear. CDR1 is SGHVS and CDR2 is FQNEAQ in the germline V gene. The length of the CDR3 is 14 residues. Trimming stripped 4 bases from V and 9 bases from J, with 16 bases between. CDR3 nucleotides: TGTGCCAGCAGCTCAACAAATTCGGTGAGTGAGCAGTTCTTC. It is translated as CASSSTNSVSEQFF.

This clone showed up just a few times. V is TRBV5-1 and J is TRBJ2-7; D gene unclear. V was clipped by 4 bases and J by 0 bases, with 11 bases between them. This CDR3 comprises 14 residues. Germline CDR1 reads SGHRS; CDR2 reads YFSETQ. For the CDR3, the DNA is TGCGCCAGCAGCCGGGCTTATAACTCCTACGAGCAGTACTTC. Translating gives CASSRAYNSYEQYF. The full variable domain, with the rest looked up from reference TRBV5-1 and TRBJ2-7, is KAGVTQTPRYLIKTRGQQVTLSCSPISGHRSVSWYQQTPGQGLQFLFEYFSETQRNKGNFPGRFSGRQFSNSRSEMNVSTLELGDSALYLCASSRAYNSYEQYFGPGTRLTVT.

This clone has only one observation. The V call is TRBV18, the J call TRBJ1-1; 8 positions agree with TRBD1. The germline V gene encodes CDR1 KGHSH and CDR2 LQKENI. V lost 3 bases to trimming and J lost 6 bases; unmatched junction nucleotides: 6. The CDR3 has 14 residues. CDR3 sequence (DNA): TGTGCCAGCTCACCCCAGGGGGCGCAATCTGAAGCTTTCTTT. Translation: CASSPQGAQSEAFF.

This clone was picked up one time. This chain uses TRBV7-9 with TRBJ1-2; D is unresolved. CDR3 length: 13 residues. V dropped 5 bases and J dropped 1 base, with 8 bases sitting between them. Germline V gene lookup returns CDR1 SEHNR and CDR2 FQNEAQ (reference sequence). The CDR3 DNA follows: TGTGCCAGCAGCCCTACACTTAACTATGGCTACACCTTC. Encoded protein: CASSPTLNYGYTF.

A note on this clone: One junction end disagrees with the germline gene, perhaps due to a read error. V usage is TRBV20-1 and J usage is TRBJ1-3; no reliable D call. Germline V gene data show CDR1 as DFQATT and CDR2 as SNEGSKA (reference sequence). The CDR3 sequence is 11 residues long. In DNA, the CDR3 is TGCAGTGCTGGGGATTTATTGCCCCCCATATTT. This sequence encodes CSAGDLLPPIF.

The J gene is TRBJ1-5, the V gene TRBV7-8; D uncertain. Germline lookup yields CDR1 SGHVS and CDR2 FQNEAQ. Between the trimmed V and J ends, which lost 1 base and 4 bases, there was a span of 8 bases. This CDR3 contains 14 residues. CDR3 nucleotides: TGTGCCAGCAGCTTAGGTCGCGGGAATCAGCCCCAGCATTTT. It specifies CASSLGRGNQPQHF.

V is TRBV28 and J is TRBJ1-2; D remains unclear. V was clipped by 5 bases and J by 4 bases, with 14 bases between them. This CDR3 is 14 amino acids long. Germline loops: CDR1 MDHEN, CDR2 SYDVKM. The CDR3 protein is CASSPPGNPYGYTF. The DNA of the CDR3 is TGTGCCAGCAGTCCGCCTGGCAACCCCTATGGCTACACCTTC.

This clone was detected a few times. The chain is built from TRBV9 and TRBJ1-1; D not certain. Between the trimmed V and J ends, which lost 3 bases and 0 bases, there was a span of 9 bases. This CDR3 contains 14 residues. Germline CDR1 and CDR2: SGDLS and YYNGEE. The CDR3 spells CASSAQDLNTEAFF. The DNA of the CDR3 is TGTGCCAGCAGCGCCCAAGACCTGAACACTGAAGCTTTCTTT.

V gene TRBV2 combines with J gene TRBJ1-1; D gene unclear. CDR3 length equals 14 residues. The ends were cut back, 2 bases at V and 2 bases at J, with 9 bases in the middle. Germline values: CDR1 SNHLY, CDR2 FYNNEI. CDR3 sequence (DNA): TGTGCCAGCAGTGAAAGGACGGGAAACACTGAAGCTTTCTTT. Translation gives CASSERTGNTEAFF.

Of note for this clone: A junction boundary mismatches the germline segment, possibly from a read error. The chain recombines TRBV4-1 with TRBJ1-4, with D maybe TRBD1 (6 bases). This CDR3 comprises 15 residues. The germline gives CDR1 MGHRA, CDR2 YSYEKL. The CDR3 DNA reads TGCGCCAGCAGCCAAGAGAAGGGGGAGAATGAAAAACCGTTTTTT. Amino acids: CASSQEKGENEKPFF.

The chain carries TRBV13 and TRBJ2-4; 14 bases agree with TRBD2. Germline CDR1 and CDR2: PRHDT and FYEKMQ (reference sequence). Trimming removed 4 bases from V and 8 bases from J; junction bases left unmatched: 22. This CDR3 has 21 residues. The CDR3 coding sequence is TGTGCCAGCAGCTCGCTCTACGACTCCCGATTGACTAGCGGGGGGGCGGACATTCAGTACTTC. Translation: CASSSLYDSRLTSGGADIQYF.

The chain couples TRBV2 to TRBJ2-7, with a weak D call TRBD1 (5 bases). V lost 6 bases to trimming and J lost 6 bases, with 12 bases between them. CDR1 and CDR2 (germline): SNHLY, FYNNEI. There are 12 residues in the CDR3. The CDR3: CASRFGQGEQYF. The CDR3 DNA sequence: TGTGCCAGCAGGTTCGGGCAGGGCGAGCAGTACTTC.

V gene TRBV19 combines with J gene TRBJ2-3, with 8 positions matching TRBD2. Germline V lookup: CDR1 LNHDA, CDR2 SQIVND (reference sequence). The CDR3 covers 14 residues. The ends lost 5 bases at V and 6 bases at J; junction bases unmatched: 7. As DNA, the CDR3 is TGTGCCAGTAGTCCCCGGGAGGGGACCGATACGCAGTATTTT. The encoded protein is CASSPREGTDTQYF.

CDR3 region: CASSLDQGASTEAFF. The CDR3 bases are TGTGCCAGCAGCTTAGATCAGGGGGCAAGCACTGAAGCTTTCTTT. The rearrangement links TRBV7-9 to TRBJ1-1, with TRBD1 identical over 8 bases. Germline V CDR1 and CDR2: SEHNR, FQNEAQ (reference sequence). CDR3 length: 15 amino acids. J lost 4 bases, V lost 1 base, and 5 bases had no gene match.

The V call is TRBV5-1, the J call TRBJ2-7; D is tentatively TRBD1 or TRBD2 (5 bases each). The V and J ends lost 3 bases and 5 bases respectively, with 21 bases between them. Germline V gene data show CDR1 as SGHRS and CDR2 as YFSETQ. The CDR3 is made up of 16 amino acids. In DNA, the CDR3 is TGCGCCAGCAGCTCGGGGCGCCCCGGGCGATCCCACGAGCAGTACTTC. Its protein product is CASSSGRPGRSHEQYF.

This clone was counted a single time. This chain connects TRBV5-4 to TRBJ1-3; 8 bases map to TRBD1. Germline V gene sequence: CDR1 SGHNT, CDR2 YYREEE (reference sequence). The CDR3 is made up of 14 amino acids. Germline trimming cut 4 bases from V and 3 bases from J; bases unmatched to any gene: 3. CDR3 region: CASSLDRGGNTIYF. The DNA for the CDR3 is TGTGCCAGCAGCCTCGACAGGGGTGGAAACACCATATATTTT.

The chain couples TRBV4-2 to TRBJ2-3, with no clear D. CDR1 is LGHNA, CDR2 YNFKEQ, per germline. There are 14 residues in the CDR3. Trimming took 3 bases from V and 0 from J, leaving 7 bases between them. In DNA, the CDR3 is TGTGCCAGCAGCCAGCTACTCAGCACAGATACGCAGTATTTT. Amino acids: CASSQLLSTDTQYF.

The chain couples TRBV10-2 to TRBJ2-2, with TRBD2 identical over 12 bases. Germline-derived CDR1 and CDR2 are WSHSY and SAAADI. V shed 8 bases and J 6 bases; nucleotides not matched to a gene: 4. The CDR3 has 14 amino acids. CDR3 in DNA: TGCGCCAGCGGTCTAGCGGGAGGGCCCGGGGAGCTGTTTTTT. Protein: CASGLAGGPGELFF.